This T cell receptor (beta chain) was sequenced for a study of identical twins. V trimming: 5 bases; J trimming: 4 bases; junction bases outside the gene matches: 9. Germline lookup yields CDR1 LGHDT and CDR2 YNNKEL (reference sequence). This CDR3 comprises 15 residues. TCRdb called the 5' RACE reads again in MiXCR, with one record for every CDR3 protein. The sample lists 450,000 or so distinct CDR3 sequences; around 14% were seen once. Ten or more counts support this clonotype. This sample also belongs to another study, concerning yellow fever vaccine responses in identical twins.

The chain combines TRBV3-1 with TRBJ2-7; TRBD1 matches at 9 bases. This TCR was recovered from a woman under 30 in good health. The sample comprised CD4+ T cells sorted from blood. CDR3 nucleotide sequence: TGTGCCAGCAGCTTATCCGGGACAGGGTCTTACGAGCAGTACTTC. Protein product: CASSLSGTGSYEQYF.